This T cell receptor beta chain was recovered during a study of cytomegalovirus exposure and HLA in healthy donors. Study-wide points: Only CMV serostatus was available as immune exposure information. Over 15,000 TCR beta sequences were associated with HLA alleles at 0.05 false discovery rate in a later analysis. Links to common viral pathogens appeared, in a later analysis, for several of the most significant clusters.

The germline gives CDR1 LGHNT, CDR2 FRNRAP. Trimming left V 6 bases short and J 7 bases short, with 15 bases between. This CDR3 contains 13 residues. Turning to this clone: The antigen remains unidentified.

Both 60 Vbeta primers and 13 Jbeta primers went into the PCR. Original processing methods: Approximately 10 million shared chains were among approximately 80 million unique TCR beta chains counted in a later analysis. Profiling relied on immunoSEQ multiplex PCR, and the TCRdb table lists in-frame clones only, not all of them. The DNA gave D and trimming, while V, J and clone size come from that table. The repertoire holds fewer than 120,000 clones, with 76% as singletons. Sequencing was done on a sample of PBMCs. The chain uses TRBV12-5 and TRBJ1-1; D possibly corresponds to TRBD1 (5 bases). This TCR was sampled from a man younger than 40 in good health and CMV-seropositive. The CDR3 loop reads CASGPDRPYEAFF. CDR3 nucleotide sequence: TGTGCTAGTGGCCCCGACAGACCTTATGAAGCTTTCTTT.